The 29 T cell receptor beta chains below come from one sample, sequenced in a study of T cell changes during pregnancy in multiple sclerosis. Measured with immunoSEQ multiplex PCR; TCRdb has only the in-frame clones, and not every one. The sample holds some 50,000 clones; around 93% are singletons and the top ten take 5% to 7%. The specimen comprised CD8+ T cells from peripheral blood mononuclear cells, sampled in the first trimester of pregnancy. The receptors were sampled from a female donor with multiple sclerosis, enrolled in a pregnancy study.

The chain uses TRBV4-1 and TRBJ2-5, with a weak D call TRBD2 (5 bases). The germline gives CDR1 MGHRA, CDR2 YSYEKL. The CDR3 is made up of 15 amino acids. V lost 0 bases and J 5 bases, leaving 13 bases between the germline ends. In nucleotides, the CDR3 is TGCGCCAGCAGCCAAGACGGTCGGGAAGCGGAGACCCAGTACTTC. The encoded protein is CASSQDGREAETQYF.

Concerning this clone: This specimen includes other DNA sequences encoding the same CDR3. The chain uses TRBV19 and TRBJ2-7; 9 positions match TRBD2. The ends lost 5 bases at V and 2 bases at J; junction bases unmatched: 4. This CDR3 has 14 residues. Germline loops: CDR1 LNHDA, CDR2 SQIVND (reference sequence). CDR3 in amino acids: CASSWSSGTYEQYF. CDR3 sequence (DNA): TGTGCCAGTAGTTGGTCTAGCGGGACCTACGAGCAGTACTTC. Drawing the rest from reference TRBV19 and TRBJ2-7, the complete variable domain is DGGITQSPKYLFRKEGQNVTLSCEQNLNHDAMYWYRQDPGQGLRLIYYSQIVNDFQKGDIAEGYSVSREKKESFPLTVTSAQKNPTAFYLCASSWSSGTYEQYFGPGTRLTVT.

Notes on this clone: An end of the junction does not agree with germline; a read error may underlie this. V is TRBV5-8 and J is TRBJ1-1, with D possibly matching TRBD1 (6 bases). CDR1 SGHTS and CDR2 YDEGEE come from the germline V gene. The CDR3 runs 14 residues. The CDR3 region is CASSFGTGNIEAFF. The CDR3 DNA sequence: TGTGCCAGCAGCTTCGGAACAGGGAACATTGAAGCTTTCTTT. Based on the CDR3 plus reference TRBV5-8 and TRBJ1-1, the full variable domain is EAGVTQSPTHLIKTRGQQATLRCSPISGHTSVYWYQQALGLGLQFLLWYDEGEERNRGNFPPRFSGRQFPNYSSELNVNALELEDSALYLCASSFGTGNIEAFFGQGTRLTVV.

This clone was observed a single time. The chain combines TRBV28 with TRBJ1-5; TRBD1 matches 7 bases. Trimming cost V 7 bases and J 2 bases; bases outside gene matches: 23. CDR1 is MDHEN, CDR2 SYDVKM, per germline. This CDR3 is 20 amino acids long. The CDR3 region has the DNA TGTGCCAGCACGGGCCGCCGGACAGGCCCCTCTCGTTTAGGCAATCAGCCCCAGCATTTT. Translated: CASTGRRTGPSRLGNQPQHF.

V and J are TRBV2 and TRBJ2-1; possibly TRBD2 for D (6 bases). This CDR3 region has 14 residues. Trimming stripped 8 bases from V and 0 bases from J, with 11 bases between. Germline CDR1 is SNHLY and CDR2 is FYNNEI. The CDR3 protein is CASGGGLSYNEQFF. CDR3 in DNA: TGTGCCAGCGGGGGAGGCCTCTCCTACAATGAGCAGTTCTTC. Full variable domain (rest looked up from reference TRBV2 and TRBJ2-1): EPEVTQTPSHQVTQMGQEVILRCVPISNHLYFYWYRQILGQKVEFLVSFYNNEISEKSEIFDDQFSVERPDGSNFTLKIRSTKLEDSAMYFCASGGGLSYNEQFFGPGTRLTVL.

The chain joins TRBV21-1 to TRBJ2-7; the D call of TRBD1 is as the table states it, not checked on the DNA. TRBV21-1 is a pseudogene locus. The CDR3 is 13 amino acids. CDR3 protein: CASSKDSRYEQYF. CDR3 nucleotide sequence: TGTGCCAGCAGCAAGGACAGTCGGTACGAGCAGTACTTC.

The chain is built from TRBV9 and TRBJ1-2; 9 positions agree with TRBD1. Germline V lookup: CDR1 SGDLS, CDR2 YYNGEE. The CDR3 contains 15 residues. J was trimmed by 2 bases and V by 7 bases; bases with no gene match: 9. The CDR3 loop is CASSLGQGLNYGYTF. CDR3 DNA: TGTGCCAGCTCCCTGGGACAGGGTTTAAACTATGGCTACACCTTC.

The chain combines TRBV29-1 with TRBJ1-2; 8 bases are shared with TRBD1. CDR1 SQVTM and CDR2 ANQGSEA come from the germline V gene. CDR3 length equals 11 residues. The J segment lost 8 bases and the V segment lost 7 bases, leaving 6 bases of the junction unmatched. CDR3 bases: TGCAGCGCAGAGGACAGGGACGGCTACACCTTC. It is translated as CSAEDRDGYTF.

V and J are TRBV5-8 and TRBJ2-7; D remains ambiguous. Germline CDR1 SGHTS, CDR2 YDEGEE. Trimming shortened V by 0 bases and J by 4 bases, and 14 bases separated the two germline ends. The length of the CDR3 is 15 residues. The CDR3 here is CASSLVQVLRYEQYF. The CDR3 nucleotides are TGTGCCAGCAGCTTGGTCCAGGTTTTACGTTACGAGCAGTACTTC.

V gene TRBV5-1 combines with J gene TRBJ2-3, with D possibly TRBD2 on 6 matching bases. Trimming took off 0 bases at V and 2 bases at J, with 16 bases between the two ends. The CDR3 extends over 17 amino acids. Looked up from germline, CDR1 is SGHRS and CDR2 is YFSETQ. CDR3 amino acids: CASSLGANGGYTDTQYF. In nucleotides, the CDR3 is TGCGCCAGCAGCTTGGGCGCCAACGGGGGATACACAGATACGCAGTATTTT.

This chain uses TRBV25-1 with TRBJ2-3, with D perhaps TRBD2 (6 bases). Germline CDR1 is MGHDK and CDR2 is SYGVNS. The ends were cut back, 11 bases at V and 4 bases at J, with 13 bases in the middle. The CDR3 contains 12 residues. Here the CDR3 reads CAAGRAPDTQYF. The CDR3 nucleotides are TGTGCCGCGGGAAGGGCCCCAGATACGCAGTATTTT.

CDR3 DNA sequence: TGTGCCAGCTGGGGAGGGATAAACCCCTACAATGAGCAGTTCTTC. It yields the protein CASWGGINPYNEQFF. This chain uses TRBV27 with TRBJ2-1, with TRBD2 matching over 7 bases. Trimming at V came to 8 bases and at J to 2 bases, leaving 9 bases not matched to a gene. This CDR3 comprises 15 residues. The germline gives CDR1 MNHEY, CDR2 SMNVEV (reference sequence).

The chain combines TRBV11-2 with TRBJ1-1, with D possibly being TRBD1 (6 bases). The V end was cut by 4 bases, the J end by 2 bases, with 26 bases between. The CDR3 totals 19 residues. Per the germline V gene, CDR1 is SGHAT and CDR2 is FQNNGV. The CDR3 nucleotides are TGTGCCAGCAGCTCCCCCCTATGGACAGCTCACGGACCAAACACTGAAGCTTTCTTT. Residues: CASSSPLWTAHGPNTEAFF.

V gene TRBV4-2 combines with J gene TRBJ1-2, with no clear D. Germline V CDR1 and CDR2: LGHNA, YNFKEQ. The V and J ends lost 4 bases and 1 base respectively, with 10 bases between them. This CDR3 has 14 residues. The CDR3 region has the DNA TGTGCCAGCAGCCCCCGGGGAGTTAACTATGGCTACACCTTC. Translated, it gives CASSPRGVNYGYTF.

This clone was seen a single time. V and J are TRBV27 and TRBJ1-1; D gene uncertain. The length of the CDR3 is 13 residues. Germline V gene lookup returns CDR1 MNHEY and CDR2 SMNVEV (reference sequence). V was shortened by 6 bases and J by 0 bases, with 8 bases between the two germline ends. The CDR3 sequence is CASRAQMNTEAFF. The CDR3 nucleotides are TGTGCCAGCAGGGCTCAGATGAACACTGAAGCTTTCTTT.

The chain joins TRBV27 to TRBJ2-4, with 7 positions matching TRBD2. Per the germline V gene, CDR1 is MNHEY and CDR2 is SMNVEV (reference sequence). Unmatched junction bases numbered 2, after V lost 3 bases and J lost 0 bases. The CDR3 consists of 15 residues. The CDR3 here is CASSLGLLAKNIQYF. CDR3 DNA sequence: TGTGCCAGCAGTTTGGGACTACTAGCCAAAAACATTCAGTACTTC.

This sequence joins TRBV19 and TRBJ2-7; no definite D call. V lost 5 bases to trimming and J lost 6 bases, with 8 bases between them. Germline loops: CDR1 LNHDA, CDR2 SQIVND (reference sequence). CDR3 length: 11 residues. CDR3 amino acids: CASSDHSEQYF. In DNA, the CDR3 is TGTGCCAGTAGTGATCATAGCGAGCAGTACTTC.

Of note for this clone: The same CDR3 also results from other DNA sequences found in this sample. This chain joins TRBV19 and TRBJ2-7, with D possibly TRBD2 on 5 matching bases. V was trimmed by 3 bases and J by 0 bases, leaving 6 bases between them. CDR3 size: 13 residues. Germline values: CDR1 LNHDA, CDR2 SQIVND (reference sequence). In DNA form, the CDR3 reads TGTGCCAGTAGTATTGGACTCTCCTACGAGCAGTACTTC. It yields the protein CASSIGLSYEQYF.

J is TRBJ2-7 and V is TRBV4-1; 9 nucleotides align to TRBD2. After removal of 1 base from V and 0 bases from J, the junction contained 4 bases not matched to a gene. In germline, CDR1 is MGHRA, CDR2 YSYEKL. This CDR3 has 16 amino acids. The CDR3 here is CASSQGAGGHSYEQYF. In DNA form, the CDR3 reads TGCGCCAGCAGCCAAGGAGCGGGAGGCCACTCCTACGAGCAGTACTTC.

The V gene is TRBV7-6, the J gene TRBJ2-1; 8 bases map to TRBD2. The CDR3 is made up of 16 amino acids. V lost 2 bases, J lost 2 bases, and 5 bases stayed unmatched. CDR1 SGHVS and CDR2 FNYEAQ come from the germline V gene. For the CDR3, the DNA is TGTGCCAGCAGCTTAACTAGCGGAGAAACCTACAATGAGCAGTTCTTC. Encoded protein: CASSLTSGETYNEQFF.

V and J are TRBV6-5 and TRBJ1-2; TRBD1 aligns across 7 bases. The trim removed 6 bases at V and 6 bases at J, leaving 4 bases unmatched. The CDR3 totals 12 residues. Germline V lookup: CDR1 MNHEY, CDR2 SVGAGI. CDR3 protein: CASSRTGHGYTF. The CDR3, as DNA: TGTGCCAGCAGCCGGACAGGCCATGGCTACACCTTC.

The V call is TRBV11-1, the J call TRBJ2-7, with 8 positions matching TRBD1. The CDR3 totals 15 residues. J was trimmed by 2 bases and V by 5 bases; bases with no gene match: 8. Per the germline V gene, CDR1 is SGHAT and CDR2 is FQDESV (reference sequence). CDR3 region: CASSLGQGLAYEQYF. DNA for the CDR3: TGTGCCAGCAGCCTTGGACAGGGATTGGCCTACGAGCAGTACTTC.

The rearrangement joins TRBV11-2 to TRBJ2-7; a weak D match, TRBD2 (5 bases). This CDR3 spans 14 amino acids. CDR1 and CDR2 from the germline V gene are SGHAT and FQNNGV. With 2 bases removed from V and 3 bases from J, the gap between germline ends came to 11 bases. CDR3 loop: CASSLHSSGYEQYF. The CDR3 DNA is TGTGCCAGCAGCTTACACTCCAGCGGCTACGAGCAGTACTTC. Using reference TRBV11-2 and TRBJ2-7 for the parts outside the CDR3, the full variable domain is EAGVAQSPRYKIIEKRQSVAFWCNPISGHATLYWYQQILGQGPKLLIQFQNNGVVDDSQLPKDRFSAERLKGVDSTLKIQPAKLEDSAVYLCASSLHSSGYEQYFGPGTRLTVT.

The gene calls are TRBV6-1 and TRBJ1-5; D uncertain. This CDR3 is built from 14 residues. Trimming took off 4 bases at V and 5 bases at J, with 12 bases between the two ends. Per the germline V gene, CDR1 is MNHNS and CDR2 is SASEGT. The CDR3 region has the DNA TGTGCCAGCAGTGTCGAGTTGAGAGATCAGCCCCAGCATTTT. Protein sequence: CASSVELRDQPQHF.

The chain couples TRBV19 to TRBJ1-2; no definite D call. The germline V gene has CDR1 LNHDA and CDR2 SQIVND (reference sequence). V lost 7 bases, J lost 4 bases, and 19 bases lay in between. The CDR3 spans 15 residues. CDR3 sequence: CASTLFGAGGYGYTF. The CDR3 DNA is TGTGCCAGTACTCTATTCGGTGCGGGTGGCTATGGCTACACCTTC.

The J gene is TRBJ2-7, the V gene TRBV28; D possibly corresponds to TRBD1 (6 bases). The CDR3 has 17 residues. Germline V gene data show CDR1 as MDHEN and CDR2 as SYDVKM. V was shortened by 5 bases and J by 2 bases, with 22 bases between the two germline ends. CDR3: CASSVDRTFPLTYEQYF. In nucleotides, the CDR3 is TGTGCCAGCAGTGTTGACAGGACCTTCCCCCTCACCTACGAGCAGTACTTC.

This clone was counted once. Here the CDR3 reads CASSVGVAGFYNEQFF. The DNA of the CDR3 is TGTGCCAGCAGCGTAGGGGTAGCGGGGTTTTACAATGAGCAGTTCTTC. The chain joins TRBV9 to TRBJ2-1, with 8 positions matching TRBD2. The germline V gene encodes CDR1 SGDLS and CDR2 YYNGEE. CDR3 length: 16 amino acids. V lost 0 bases, J lost 4 bases, and 6 bases stayed unmatched.

The rearrangement joins TRBV28 to TRBJ2-7, with 9 bases that match TRBD1. From germline, CDR1 is MDHEN and CDR2 SYDVKM. This CDR3 contains 14 residues. Trimming removed 5 bases from V and 5 bases from J; junction bases left unmatched: 7. The CDR3 coding sequence is TGTGCCAGCAGTACGCCGGGACAGGGCAACGAGCAGTACTTC. This encodes CASSTPGQGNEQYF. Using reference TRBV28 and TRBJ2-7 for the parts outside the CDR3, the full variable domain is DVKVTQSSRYLVKRTGEKVFLECVQDMDHENMFWYRQDPGLGLRLIYFSYDVKMKEKGDIPEGYSVSREKKERFSLILESASTNQTSMYLCASSTPGQGNEQYFGPGTRLTVT.

The gene calls are TRBV6-1 and TRBJ2-3; TRBD1 aligns across 7 bases. After removal of 3 bases from V and 1 base from J, the junction contained 4 bases not matched to a gene. The CDR3 is made up of 15 amino acids. CDR1 MNHNS and CDR2 SASEGT come from the germline V gene. CDR3 in amino acids: CASSEHRGGTDTQYF. As DNA, the CDR3 is TGTGCCAGCAGTGAGCACAGGGGCGGCACAGATACGCAGTATTTT.